The 19 T cell receptor beta chains listed next were all sequenced from one sample in a study of neurological immune-mediated disorders. Each CDR3 protein is one row after TCRdb ran MiXCR on the 5' RACE reads. The sample records about 33,000 distinct CDR3 sequences, roughly 1.6% being singletons. Source material: PBMCs. The receptors here all came from a woman younger than 45 with multiple sclerosis.

This clonotype was seen repeatedly, ten times or more. The chain combines TRBV7-9 with TRBJ2-5; D is perhaps TRBD2 (6 bases). Germline V gives CDR1 SEHNR, CDR2 FQNEAQ (reference sequence). V lost 5 bases and J 5 bases, leaving 15 bases between the germline ends. The CDR3 is made up of 14 amino acids. CDR3 in DNA: TGTGCCAGCAGCCCCAACGCGGGGCTTGAGACCCAGTACTTC. This encodes CASSPNAGLETQYF.

The table lists this clonotype with many counts. V gene TRBV20-1 combines with J gene TRBJ2-5; 10 nucleotides align to TRBD1. V was clipped by 0 bases and J by 4 bases; unmatched bases: 5. The CDR3 loop spans 15 amino acids. CDR1 and CDR2 (germline): DFQATT, SNEGSKA (reference sequence). CDR3 DNA sequence: TGCAGTGCTAGAGATCCGGGGACAGGGGTAGAGACCCAGTACTTC. Amino acid sequence: CSARDPGTGVETQYF.

This clonotype has a count of ten or more. The V gene is TRBV20-1, the J gene TRBJ1-6; tentative D call: TRBD1 (5 bases). Germline V gene sequence: CDR1 DFQATT, CDR2 SNEGSKA (reference sequence). CDR3 length equals 14 residues. The ends were cut back, 4 bases at V and 7 bases at J, with 14 bases in the middle. CDR3 nucleotide sequence: TGCAGTGCTAATCGGGACGTAACAAATTCACCCCTCCACTTT. Translation gives CSANRDVTNSPLHF.

This clonotype has a count of ten or more. J is TRBJ2-3 and V is TRBV20-1; D may be TRBD1 or TRBD2 (5 bases each). The CDR3 contains 14 residues. V shed 5 bases and J shed 4 bases, with 16 bases lying between them. The V gene's germline CDR1 is DFQATT and CDR2 SNEGSKA (reference sequence). The CDR3 sequence is CSAGTSPWSDTQYF. The CDR3 region has the DNA TGCAGTGCTGGGACCTCACCTTGGTCAGATACGCAGTATTTT.

This clonotype was counted a few times. This chain links TRBV11-2 with TRBJ1-6; D remains unclear. Germline CDR1 and CDR2: SGHAT and FQNNGV. This CDR3 spans 15 amino acids. Trimming took off 2 bases at V and 7 bases at J, with 12 bases between the two ends. CDR3 nucleotides: TGTGCCAGCAGCTTATTGGAAGTCCCCAATTCACCCCTCCACTTT. It codes for CASSLLEVPNSPLHF.

This clonotype was seen many times. The V gene is TRBV7-9, the J gene TRBJ1-6; perhaps TRBD1 as D (5 bases). V gave up 3 bases and J gave up 7 bases, with 10 bases separating them. This CDR3 has 14 amino acids. Per the germline V gene, CDR1 is SEHNR and CDR2 is FQNEAQ (reference sequence). DNA of the CDR3: TGTGCCAGCAGCTTCCAGGGAGAGAATTCACCCCTCCACTTT. Its translation: CASSFQGENSPLHF.

At least ten counts were recorded for this clonotype. This sequence joins TRBV7-6 and TRBJ2-7, with D perhaps assigned TRBD1 or TRBD2 (5 bases each). The V end was cut by 4 bases, the J end by 5 bases, with 15 bases between. The germline V gene encodes CDR1 SGHVS and CDR2 FNYEAQ. The CDR3 runs to 14 residues. Here the CDR3 DNA reads TGTGCCAGCAGCTCCCGGGGCGCTTCCCACGAGCAGTACTTC. This gives the protein CASSSRGASHEQYF.

This clonotype has at least ten counts. This chain links TRBV29-1 with TRBJ1-1, with D maybe TRBD1 (6 bases). The CDR3 has 14 amino acids. V lost 6 bases, J lost 5 bases, and 19 bases lay in between. Germline CDR1 SQVTM, CDR2 ANQGSEA. In nucleotides, the CDR3 is TGCAGCGTCCTTCTCACAGGGACGAGAACTGAAGCTTTCTTT. As protein: CSVLLTGTRTEAFF.

Many counts were recorded for this clonotype. The rearrangement uses TRBV5-1 and TRBJ2-1; 7 bases fit TRBD2. Trimming at V came to 4 bases and at J to 7 bases, leaving 8 bases not matched to a gene. Germline V gene sequence: CDR1 SGHRS, CDR2 YFSETQ. CDR3 size: 14 residues. The CDR3 sequence: CASSQTRGVNEQFF. In nucleotides, the CDR3 is TGCGCCAGCAGCCAGACCCGGGGGGTTAATGAGCAGTTCTTC.

This clonotype occurred many times. The chain recombines TRBV18 with TRBJ2-3, with D maybe TRBD2 (5 bases). V lost 0 bases, J lost 0 bases, and 10 bases lay in between. Germline values: CDR1 KGHSH, CDR2 LQKENI. The CDR3 has 16 residues. CDR3 sequence: CASSPPGLSSTDTQYF. For the CDR3, the DNA is TGTGCCAGCTCACCACCCGGACTTTCAAGCACAGATACGCAGTATTTT.

This clonotype appeared many times. The rearrangement links TRBV7-2 to TRBJ1-6, with D unresolved. Trimming pared 2 bases from V and 14 bases from J, leaving 10 bases between. Germline V gives CDR1 SGHTA, CDR2 FQGNSA. The CDR3 loop spans 12 amino acids. The CDR3 spells CASSLKGGALHF. CDR3 DNA sequence: TGTGCCAGCAGCTTAAAGGGAGGAGCCCTCCACTTT.

This clonotype was detected ten times or more. The CDR3 DNA follows: TGTGCCAGCAGTTTAAAACAGAACACTGAAGCTTTCTTT. Protein: CASSLKQNTEAFF. The chain links TRBV12-3 or TRBV12-4 to TRBJ1-1; D not resolved. The CDR3 length is 13 residues. V gave up 2 bases and J gave up 1 base, with 5 bases separating them.

This clonotype has at least ten counts. This chain connects TRBV7-2 to TRBJ2-2, with D possibly being TRBD1 (5 bases). The CDR3 loop spans 14 amino acids. V was pared by 3 bases and J by 10 bases, with 15 bases between. Germline CDR1 is SGHTA and CDR2 is FQGNSA. CDR3 loop: CASSLGRVGEELFF. The CDR3, as DNA: TGTGCCAGCAGCTTGGGCAGGGTCGGTGAGGAGCTGTTTTTT.

This clonotype was observed many times. This sequence joins TRBV20-1 and TRBJ2-2; 10 bases align to TRBD2. The length of the CDR3 is 19 residues. Germline V gives CDR1 DFQATT, CDR2 SNEGSKA (reference sequence). J was trimmed by 5 bases and V by 6 bases; bases with no gene match: 21. This chain's CDR3 is CSAPPQGASGGASTGELFF. The CDR3, as DNA: TGCAGTGCCCCCCCGCAGGGGGCCAGCGGGGGGGCCAGTACCGGGGAGCTGTTTTTT.

There are many counts of this clonotype. The genes are TRBV10-3 and TRBJ1-6; 8 bases fit TRBD1. The V gene's germline CDR1 is ENHRY and CDR2 SYGVKD. The J segment lost 10 bases and the V segment lost 2 bases, leaving 16 bases of the junction unmatched. The CDR3 consists of 18 residues. In DNA, the CDR3 is TGTGCCATCAGTGAGCTAGGACAGGGCCTTGGGGTGTACTCACCCCTCCACTTT. Encoded protein: CAISELGQGLGVYSPLHF.

This clonotype was seen at least ten times. The genes are TRBV20-1 and TRBJ2-3; D gene unclear. V was shortened by 5 bases and J by 4 bases, with 10 bases between the two germline ends. The length of the CDR3 is 12 residues. CDR1 and CDR2 (germline): DFQATT, SNEGSKA (reference sequence). This CDR3 reads CSASTAADTQYF. CDR3 bases: TGCAGTGCTTCCACCGCGGCAGATACGCAGTATTTT.

This clonotype was recorded at least ten times. This chain uses TRBV21-1 with TRBJ1-2; the table's D call, TRBD1, was not checked against the DNA. TRBV21-1 is described as a pseudogene. The CDR3 runs 14 residues. The CDR3 coding sequence is TGTGCCAGCAGCACCCGGGACAGGGCGAATGGCTACACCTTC. Protein: CASSTRDRANGYTF.

This clonotype was recorded at least ten times. The rearrangement joins TRBV6-6 to TRBJ1-1; D not certain. Germline values: CDR1 MNHNY, CDR2 SVGAGI (reference sequence). Trimming removed 4 bases at V and 1 base at J, with 7 bases between. This CDR3 has 13 residues. The CDR3 DNA reads TGTGCCAGCAGTTTAACAGCGAACACTGAAGCTTTCTTT. Amino acid sequence: CASSLTANTEAFF.

This clonotype qualifies as medium-sized. The J gene is TRBJ1-2, the V gene TRBV7-2, with D perhaps matching TRBD1 (5 bases). This CDR3 comprises 12 residues. Trimming took off 8 bases at V and 5 bases at J, with 12 bases between the two ends. Per the germline V gene, CDR1 is SGHTA and CDR2 is FQGNSA. The CDR3 region is CASRGQIYGYTF. CDR3 nucleotide sequence: TGTGCCAGCCGTGGACAAATTTATGGCTACACCTTC.